What follows describes a single T cell receptor beta chain. There are 17 residues in the CDR3. V was pared by 0 bases and J by 2 bases, with 9 bases of the junction left unmatched. CDR1 is SGHRS, CDR2 YFSETQ, per germline. The entry originates in a study of blood T cell repertoires in COVID-19. Across the study: Acute-phase and convalescent COVID-19 samples originated in the United States, Italy and Spain.

Original analysis: It was from reference gene primer amplification that nucleated cell counts were estimated. TCRdb's copy holds only in-frame clones and misses some; the assay was immunoSEQ multiplex PCR. That table gives V, J and clone size, and the DNA gave D and trimming. Of tens of thousands of clones listed, over 70% are singletons. V is TRBV5-1 and J is TRBJ2-7; TRBD2 agrees at 9 bases. This receptor was obtained from a human donor in a cohort sampled during active COVID-19. Sequenced input: peripheral blood. CDR3 sequence: CASSLARIAGEPYEQYF. CDR3 in DNA: TGCGCCAGCAGCTTGGCCCGAATAGCGGGAGAACCCTACGAGCAGTACTTC.